The T cell receptor (beta chain) described here comes from a study of glioma-infiltrating T cells. Germline V gene sequence: CDR1 SNHLY, CDR2 FYNNEI. The CDR3 is made up of 14 amino acids. The germline V and J ends were trimmed by 8 bases and 3 bases, with 16 bases remaining between them. Amplification of TCR alpha and beta CDR3 regions from RNA used iRepertoire nested multiplex PCR. TCRdb called the multiplex PCR reads again in MiXCR, with one record for every CDR3 protein. The data show under 200,000 distinct CDR3 sequences, about 40% seen once. The chain carries TRBV2 and TRBJ2-5; D is undetermined. This TCR was sampled from a human donor with low-grade glioma or glioblastoma, undergoing nonglioma brain surgery, or in good health (not recorded which). Sequences were obtained from glioma tissue, nonneoplastic brain tissue, or PBMCs (not recorded which). The CDR3 coding sequence is TGTGCCAGCTCCGCGACCTACGGAGAAGAGACCCAGTACTTC. Amino acids: CASSATYGEETQYF. The full variable domain, with the rest looked up from reference TRBV2 and TRBJ2-5, is EPEVTQTPSHQVTQMGQEVILRCVPISNHLYFYWYRQILGQKVEFLVSFYNNEISEKSEIFDDQFSVERPDGSNFTLKIRSTKLEDSAMYFCASSATYGEETQYFGPGTRLLVL.